This T cell receptor beta chain came from a study of spatial heterogeneity in lung cancer. Stated time point: sample taken at primary tumor resection. Unsorted whole RNA samples from tumor, nontumor lung or frozen PBMC were sequenced. Samples came from roughly 75 TRACERx patients with untreated early-stage lung cancer. TCRdb fed the 5' RACE reads into MiXCR, producing one record per CDR3 protein. The table lists more than 10,000 distinct CDR3 sequences, 12% to 15% of them singletons. Only a few counts were recorded for this clonotype. CDR1 PRHDT and CDR2 FYEKMQ come from the germline V gene (reference sequence). This CDR3 spans 18 amino acids. V lost 4 bases and J lost 3; bases outside the gene matches: 16.

The receptor comes from a male donor with early-stage non-small cell lung cancer. This specimen consisted of PBMCs, obtained at surgery. The chain couples TRBV13 to TRBJ1-1; TRBD1 matches at 8 bases. The CDR3 DNA follows: TGTGCCAGCAGCTCCCAGGGGGCGAGAGATAGGGTCCACACTGAAGCTTTCTTT. Translation: CASSSQGARDRVHTEAFF.